This T cell receptor (beta chain) was recorded in a study of blood T cell repertoires in COVID-19. The wider study: The samples span acute and convalescent COVID-19 from the United States, Italy and Spain. Nucleic acid was either cDNA or gDNA, and it came from T cells, B-cell-depleted T cells, or PBMCs.

Method: immunoSEQ multiplex PCR; TCRdb's copy keeps in-frame clones and lacks some. The repertoire holds 65,000 to 85,000 clones, nearly 90% seen once, with 8.2% in the top ten. Trimming removed 2 bases at V and 4 bases at J, with 8 bases between. Germline V gene data show CDR1 as MNHNY and CDR2 as SVGAGI (reference sequence). The CDR3 consists of 13 residues. This receptor was obtained from a man between 50 and 59 years old with active COVID-19. The sequenced material came from peripheral blood. The chain recombines TRBV6-6 with TRBJ1-2; D gene ambiguous. The CDR3 DNA is TGTGCCAGCAGTTACGGGCAGAGCTATGGCTACACCTTC. As protein: CASSYGQSYGYTF.